This T cell receptor beta chain was recorded in a study of blood T cell repertoires in COVID-19. In the study overall: The United States, Italy and Spain provided the acute and convalescent COVID-19 samples. PBMCs, B-cell-depleted T cells, or T cells were the source of the cDNA or gDNA that made up the material.

Losses at the gene ends were 4 bases for V and 8 bases for J; bases not matched to a gene: 4. This CDR3 spans 13 amino acids. Germline V gives CDR1 MDHEN, CDR2 SYDVKM. As handled by the study authors: Reference gene primers were amplified, and this amplification served to estimate nucleated cell counts. Method: immunoSEQ multiplex PCR; TCRdb's copy keeps in-frame clones and lacks some. The DNA gave D and trimming, while V, J and clone size come from that table. The profile shows 200,000 to 250,000 clones, more than 65% of them singletons. The J gene is TRBJ1-2, the V gene TRBV28, with 10 bases matching TRBD1. The clonotype comes from a woman aged 55-69 years with acute or convalescent COVID-19. Sequencing was carried out using peripheral blood. As DNA, the CDR3 is TGTGCCAGCAGTTCGACAGGGGGCGGGGGCTACACCTTC. The encoded protein is CASSSTGGGGYTF.